These 28 T cell receptor beta chains were all obtained from the same sample, sequenced in a study of T cell repertoires in cytomegalovirus infection. Antigens for these TCRs are unknown. TCRdb used MiXCR to reprocess the reads, holding one entry per CDR3 protein. The sample shows hundreds of thousands of distinct CDR3 sequences, about a third of them seen only once. Sequences were derived from cultured CD8+ T cells from PBMCs, sampled from culture after CMV antigen stimulation. Receptors originate from a human donor in good health (CMV status not recorded). Some clones in this sample may be carry-over from other donors' samples.

On this clonotype: The junction does not match germline at one end; this may be a read error. The chain's CDR3 is CVSSQPQGVGETQYF. CDR3 bases: TGCGTCAGCAGCCAGCCGCAGGGTGTCGGGGAGACCCAGTACTTC. The chain employs TRBV4-3 and TRBJ2-5; a weak D match, TRBD1 (5 bases). The CDR3 is 15 residues long. Germline CDR1 reads LGHNA; CDR2 reads YSLEER.

The table lists this clonotype with many counts. CDR3: CASSSWTDNTEAFF. As DNA, the CDR3 is TGTGCCAGCAGCTCTTGGACAGACAACACTGAAGCTTTCTTT. The gene calls are TRBV7-2 and TRBJ1-1; possibly TRBD1 for D (6 bases). CDR3 length: 14 amino acids. Trimming cost V 4 bases and J 2 bases, with 11 bases left between them. CDR1 and CDR2 from the germline V gene are SGHTA and FQGNSA.

V usage is TRBV6-2 or TRBV6-3 and J usage is TRBJ1-5; the D gene is possibly TRBD1 (6 bases). The CDR3 is 17 residues long. Deletions cut 6 bases from V and 2 bases from J, with 20 bases between. CDR1 is MNHEY and CDR2 is SVGEGT in the germline V gene. The CDR3 sequence: CASSTNREGVGNQPQHF. The CDR3 coding sequence is TGTGCCAGCAGCACGAACAGGGAAGGGGTTGGCAATCAGCCCCAGCATTTT.

The chain links TRBV20-1 to TRBJ2-3; TRBD2 might be the D (7 bases). Trimming shortened V by 8 bases and J by 1 base, and 22 bases separated the two germline ends. This CDR3 region has 16 residues. Germline loops: CDR1 DFQATT, CDR2 SNEGSKA (reference sequence). The CDR3: CSTSGEGGGGTDTQYF. The DNA for the CDR3 is TGCAGTACTTCAGGGGAGGGGGGCGGGGGCACAGATACGCAGTATTTT.

The chain carries TRBV7-8 and TRBJ2-7; D uncertain. CDR1 and CDR2 from the germline V gene are SGHVS and FQNEAQ. The CDR3 contains 13 residues. The V end was cut by 0 bases, the J end by 3 bases, with 6 bases between. This chain's CDR3 is CASSLAPLYEQYV. CDR3 in DNA: TGTGCCAGCAGCTTAGCCCCTCTCTACGAGCAGTACGTC.

The rearrangement links TRBV5-4 to TRBJ2-1, with 13 bases lining up with TRBD2. This CDR3 has 14 residues. V dropped 4 bases and J dropped 8; count of bases not matched to a gene: 3. Germline V gives CDR1 SGHNT, CDR2 YYREEE (reference sequence). DNA for the CDR3: TGTGCCAGCAGCACTAGCGGGGGGGGTGATGAGCAGTTCTTC. Its translation is CASSTSGGGDEQFF. Filled out from reference TRBV5-4 and TRBJ2-1, the complete variable domain reads ETGVTQSPTHLIKTRGQQVTLRCSSQSGHNTVSWYQQALGQGPQFIFQYYREEENGRGNFPPRFSGLQFPNYSSELNVNALELDDSALYLCASSTSGGGDEQFFGPGTRLTVL.

This clonotype was seen only a few times. The chain recombines TRBV5-4 with TRBJ2-3; D tentatively fits TRBD1 or TRBD2 (5 bases each). Trimming removed 0 bases from V and 2 bases from J, with 13 bases in between. This CDR3 spans 16 amino acids. Germline values: CDR1 SGHNT, CDR2 YYREEE (reference sequence). The CDR3 nucleotides are TGTGCCAGCAGCTTGGTTGGGGGTCCCCCCACAGATACGCAGTATTTT. Translation gives CASSLVGGPPTDTQYF.

The chain has TRBV7-2 and TRBJ1-2; TRBD1 matches at 9 bases. Per the germline V gene, CDR1 is SGHTA and CDR2 is FQGNSA. V dropped 5 bases and J dropped 4; count of bases not matched to a gene: 17. The CDR3 extends over 18 amino acids. This CDR3 reads CASSPRPGTGPDVYGYTF. The CDR3 nucleotides are TGTGCCAGCAGCCCCCGTCCCGGGACAGGGCCTGACGTCTATGGCTACACCTTC.

Many counts were recorded for this clonotype. V and J are TRBV7-6 and TRBJ1-2; no clear D. CDR3 length equals 13 residues. The V end lost 1 base, the J end lost 4 bases, and 7 bases lay between the germline ends. Germline-derived CDR1 and CDR2 are SGHVS and FNYEAQ. CDR3 residues: CASSLDSFYGYTF. The DNA for the CDR3 is TGTGCCAGCAGCTTAGACAGCTTCTATGGCTACACCTTC.

The rearrangement links TRBV19 to TRBJ2-7; 7 positions match TRBD2. Losses at the gene ends were 3 bases for V and 3 bases for J; bases not matched to a gene: 8. From germline, CDR1 is LNHDA and CDR2 SQIVND (reference sequence). The CDR3 extends over 15 amino acids. The CDR3 DNA reads as TGTGCCAGTAGTATTGGAGCGGGGAGTCTCTACGAGCAGTACTTC. Translation: CASSIGAGSLYEQYF.

This sequence joins TRBV10-3 and TRBJ2-1, with TRBD2 identical over 13 bases. V gave up 3 bases and J gave up 0 bases; unmatched junction bases: 11. Germline V lookup: CDR1 ENHRY, CDR2 SYGVKD. CDR3 length equals 20 residues. The CDR3, as DNA: TGTGCCATCAGTGAAAAGGTACTAGCGGGGGGGCTCAGCTCCTACAATGAGCAGTTCTTC. Amino acid sequence: CAISEKVLAGGLSSYNEQFF.

The V and J genes are TRBV20-1 and TRBJ2-7; no clear D. There are 14 residues in the CDR3. Germline V gene sequence: CDR1 DFQATT, CDR2 SNEGSKA (reference sequence). V dropped 1 base and J dropped 1 base, with 11 bases sitting between them. Written as DNA, the CDR3 is TGCAGTGCTAGAGCTGAGGACGGTTCCTACGAGCAGTACGTC. Encoded protein: CSARAEDGSYEQYV.

V is TRBV6-5 and J is TRBJ1-1; TRBD1 is a possible D gene (6 bases). The CDR3 contains 13 residues. V was shortened by 2 bases and J by 6 bases, with 10 bases between the two germline ends. Germline assignment: CDR1 MNHEY and CDR2 SVGAGI. DNA for the CDR3: TGTGCCAGCAGTTACACCGGACAGTCTGAAGCTTTCTTT. Translating gives CASSYTGQSEAFF.

The rearrangement links TRBV7-9 to TRBJ1-1, with unresolved D. The CDR3 runs to 11 residues. Per germline, CDR1 SEHNR and CDR2 FQNEAQ (reference sequence). The CDR3, as DNA: TGTGTCACCACTTCGGGGACTGAAGCTTTCTTT. Protein sequence: CVTTSGTEAFF.

This clonotype was seen only a few times. The rearrangement links TRBV7-9 to TRBJ2-1; TRBD2 aligns across 14 bases. The CDR3 runs 18 residues. Germline CDR1 SEHNR, CDR2 FQNEAQ (reference sequence). Trimming at V came to 4 bases and at J to 9 bases, leaving 14 bases not matched to a gene. CDR3 nucleotide sequence: TGTGCCAGCAGCTCACCCGTTCCGACTAGCGGGGGGGCGGGTGAGCAGTTCTTC. Amino acids: CASSSPVPTSGGAGEQFF.

The chain links TRBV27 to TRBJ1-2; 8 positions match TRBD1. This CDR3 is 13 amino acids long. Trimming removed 7 bases from V and 0 bases from J; junction bases left unmatched: 1. Germline V gene data show CDR1 as MNHEY and CDR2 as SMNVEV (reference sequence). This chain's CDR3 is CASKTGANYGYTF. In DNA, the CDR3 is TGTGCCAGCAAGACAGGGGCTAACTATGGCTACACCTTC.

The gene calls are TRBV7-9 and TRBJ2-2, with D unresolved. The CDR3 has 13 amino acids. Germline CDR1 reads SEHNR; CDR2 reads FQNEAQ (reference sequence). The ends were cut back, 8 bases at V and 4 bases at J, with 11 bases in the middle. The CDR3 is CASGGRFTGELFF. As DNA, the CDR3 is TGTGCCAGCGGTGGCCGATTCACCGGGGAGCTGTTTTTT.

The chain combines TRBV25-1 with TRBJ1-6; D not resolved. Deletions cut 2 bases from V and 10 bases from J, with 6 bases between. CDR3 length: 12 residues. CDR1 and CDR2 from the germline V gene are MGHDK and SYGVNS. CDR3 region: CASSEGVSPLHF. CDR3 coding DNA: TGTGCCAGCAGTGAAGGGGTATCACCCCTCCACTTT.

The V call is TRBV12-3 or TRBV12-4, the J call TRBJ1-1; the D is unclear. The CDR3 loop spans 13 amino acids. Trimming left V 5 bases short and J 7 bases short, with 14 bases between. The CDR3 is CASSALSAGEAFF. As DNA, the CDR3 is TGTGCCAGCAGTGCACTCAGCGCAGGTGAAGCTTTCTTT.

This chain uses TRBV10-2 with TRBJ1-2; 7 bases align to TRBD1. The ends lost 7 bases at V and 3 bases at J; junction bases unmatched: 11. The CDR3 extends over 15 amino acids. CDR1 WSHSY and CDR2 SAAADI come from the germline V gene. The CDR3 DNA follows: TGCGCCAGCACTCGTGAGGCAGGGGGGGACTATGGCTACACCTTC. This codes for CASTREAGGDYGYTF.

There are a few counts of this clonotype. V usage is TRBV6-6 and J usage is TRBJ2-7; 14 positions match TRBD2. The ends lost 6 bases at V and 3 bases at J; junction bases unmatched: 4. The CDR3 is 15 residues long. CDR1 and CDR2 (germline): MNHNY, SVGAGI (reference sequence). As DNA, the CDR3 is TGTGCCAGCAGATGGACTAGCGGGGGGTTCTACGAGCAGTACTTC. Residues: CASRWTSGGFYEQYF.

This clonotype has just a few counts. The chain combines TRBV7-9 with TRBJ2-1; 8 bases are a match to TRBD2. The junction had 16 bases not matched to a gene; V was cut back by 4 bases and J by 8 bases. From germline, CDR1 is SEHNR and CDR2 FQNEAQ (reference sequence). This CDR3 has 17 amino acids. CDR3 in DNA: TGTGCCAGCAGCTCCCCCAAAGCGGGGGCCCTAGGCCATGAGCAGTTCTTC. As protein: CASSSPKAGALGHEQFF. The full variable domain, completed using reference TRBV7-9 and TRBJ2-1, is DTGVSQNPRHKITKRGQNVTFRCDPISEHNRLYWYRQTLGQGPEFLTYFQNEAQLEKSRLLSDRFSAERPKGSFSTLEIQRTEQGDSAMYLCASSSPKAGALGHEQFFGPGTRLTVL.

CDR3 bases: TGTGCCAGCAGTTTATCGGCCGGGGGGAGCTCCTACGAGCAGTACGTC. It is translated as CASSLSAGGSSYEQYV. The rearrangement joins TRBV27 to TRBJ2-7; 7 positions agree with TRBD2. CDR1 and CDR2 (germline): MNHEY, SMNVEV (reference sequence). The CDR3 contains 16 residues. J gave up 0 bases and V 0 bases, and 5 bases lay outside the gene matches.

In its sample, this clonotype was seen many times. The chain is built from TRBV7-2 and TRBJ1-1, with D perhaps matching TRBD1 (5 bases). This CDR3 region has 15 residues. Looked up from germline, CDR1 is SGHTA and CDR2 is FQGNSA. Trimming removed 1 base at V and 1 base at J, with 10 bases between. The CDR3 loop reads CASSLDRRGNTEAFF. The CDR3 region has the DNA TGTGCCAGCAGCTTAGACCGGAGGGGGAACACTGAAGCTTTCTTT.

This clonotype was detected many times. V and J are TRBV29-1 and TRBJ1-1; TRBD1 matches at 9 bases. V shed 7 bases and J 3 bases; nucleotides not matched to a gene: 15. This CDR3 contains 16 residues. CDR1 and CDR2 from the germline V gene are SQVTM and ANQGSEA. DNA of the CDR3: TGCAGCGCTTTCCCTTGGGGGGACAGGGAGGACACTGAAGCTTTCTTT. Its translation is CSAFPWGDREDTEAFF.

This clonotype was picked up a small number of times. V gene TRBV6-6 combines with J gene TRBJ1-5; TRBD1 aligns across 10 bases. The J segment lost 8 bases and the V segment lost 4 bases, leaving 5 bases of the junction unmatched. CDR1 is MNHNY, CDR2 SVGAGI, per germline (reference sequence). The CDR3 has 14 residues. CDR3 in DNA: TGTGCCAGCAGTTTACGGGACAGGGGAGAGCCCCAGCATTTT. It codes for CASSLRDRGEPQHF.

The V and J genes are TRBV7-6 and TRBJ2-3; D tentatively fits TRBD1 or TRBD2 (7 bases each). This CDR3 comprises 13 residues. The V and J ends lost 7 bases and 8 bases respectively, with 16 bases between them. Germline V lookup: CDR1 SGHVS, CDR2 FNYEAQ. Here the CDR3 reads CASIRGGDSTQYF. CDR3 nucleotide sequence: TGTGCCAGCATCCGAGGGGGGGACAGTACGCAGTATTTT.

The gene calls are TRBV12-3 or TRBV12-4 and TRBJ2-1, with a possible D match to TRBD1 (5 bases). V gave up 5 bases and J gave up 8 bases, with 19 bases separating them. There are 15 residues in the CDR3. Written as DNA, the CDR3 is TGTGCCAGCAGTGATGACAGTACGGGTTGGGATGAGCAGTTCTTC. Translating it yields CASSDDSTGWDEQFF.